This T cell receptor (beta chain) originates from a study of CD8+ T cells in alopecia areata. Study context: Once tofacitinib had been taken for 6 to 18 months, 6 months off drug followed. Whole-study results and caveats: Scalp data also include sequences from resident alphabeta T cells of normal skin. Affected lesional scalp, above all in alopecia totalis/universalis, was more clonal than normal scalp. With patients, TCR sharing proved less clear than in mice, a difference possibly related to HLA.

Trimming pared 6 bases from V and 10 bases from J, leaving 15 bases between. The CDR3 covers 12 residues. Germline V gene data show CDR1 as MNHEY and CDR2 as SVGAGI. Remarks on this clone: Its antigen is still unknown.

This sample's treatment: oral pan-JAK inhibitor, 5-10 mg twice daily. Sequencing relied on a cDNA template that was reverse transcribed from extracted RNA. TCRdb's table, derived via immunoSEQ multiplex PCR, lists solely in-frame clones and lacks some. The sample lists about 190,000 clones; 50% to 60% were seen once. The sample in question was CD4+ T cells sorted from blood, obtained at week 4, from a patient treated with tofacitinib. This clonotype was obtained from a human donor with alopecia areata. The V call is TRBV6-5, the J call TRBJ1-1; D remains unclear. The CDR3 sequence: CASSRPGSPAFF. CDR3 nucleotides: TGTGCCAGCAGCCGACCTGGCAGTCCAGCTTTCTTT.